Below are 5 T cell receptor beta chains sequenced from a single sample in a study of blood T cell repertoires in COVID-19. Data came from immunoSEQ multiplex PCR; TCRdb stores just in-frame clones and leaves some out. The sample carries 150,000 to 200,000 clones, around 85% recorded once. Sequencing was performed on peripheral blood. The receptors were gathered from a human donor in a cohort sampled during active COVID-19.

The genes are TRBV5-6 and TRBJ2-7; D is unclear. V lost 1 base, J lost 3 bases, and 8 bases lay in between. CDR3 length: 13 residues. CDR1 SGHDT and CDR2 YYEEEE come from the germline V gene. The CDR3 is CASSLLPSYEQYF. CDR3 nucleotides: TGTGCCAGCAGCTTGCTACCGAGCTACGAGCAGTACTTC.

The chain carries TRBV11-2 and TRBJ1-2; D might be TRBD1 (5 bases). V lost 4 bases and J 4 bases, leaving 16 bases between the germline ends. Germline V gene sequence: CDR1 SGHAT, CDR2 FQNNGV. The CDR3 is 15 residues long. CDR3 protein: CASSSYRQQIYGYTF. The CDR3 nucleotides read TGTGCCAGCAGCTCATACCGACAGCAAATCTATGGCTACACCTTC.

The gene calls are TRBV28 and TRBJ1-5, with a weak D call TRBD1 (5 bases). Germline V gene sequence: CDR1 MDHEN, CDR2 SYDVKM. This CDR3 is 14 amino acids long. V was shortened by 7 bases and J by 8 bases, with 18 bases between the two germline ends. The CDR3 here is CASKTPGSNKPQHF. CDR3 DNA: TGTGCCAGCAAAACACCAGGGTCAAACAAGCCCCAGCATTTT.

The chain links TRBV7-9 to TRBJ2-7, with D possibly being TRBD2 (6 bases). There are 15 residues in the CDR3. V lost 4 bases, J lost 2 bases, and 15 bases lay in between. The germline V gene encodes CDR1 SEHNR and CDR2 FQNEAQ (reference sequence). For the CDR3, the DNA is TGTGCCAGCAGCTGGGACCGGGACTCCCCCTACGAGCAGTACTTC. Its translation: CASSWDRDSPYEQYF.

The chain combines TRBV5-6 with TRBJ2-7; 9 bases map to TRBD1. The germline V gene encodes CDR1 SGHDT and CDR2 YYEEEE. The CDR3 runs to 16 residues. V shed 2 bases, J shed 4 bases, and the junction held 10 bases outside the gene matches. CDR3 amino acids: CASSLLQGASKYEQYF. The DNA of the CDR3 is TGTGCCAGCAGCTTATTACAGGGGGCGTCAAAGTACGAGCAGTACTTC.